This record concerns one TCR beta chain sequence. These data are taken from a study of human T cells and chemical hapten exposure. Study context: The study traced per-sample TCR yield variation mainly to small differences in pooled library volumes.

CDR1 and CDR2 (germline): MGHRA, YSYEKL. The CDR3 has 17 residues. The junction had 17 bases not matched to a gene; V was cut back by 10 bases and J by 3 bases. Each cDNA molecule in the library carried unique molecular identifiers. Original processing methods: Per sample, the median was approximately 100,000 TCRs, with values from about 24,000 to 680,000. TCRdb reprocessed the 5' RACE reads with MiXCR, giving one entry per CDR3 protein. TCRdb, not the original authors, processed these V and J calls. The sample lists about 110,000 distinct CDR3 sequences, approximately 19% occurring once. Unfractionated whole blood was the source from which total RNA was extracted.

The gene calls are TRBV4-1 and TRBJ2-3; TRBD1 matches 9 bases. The source of this sequence is a human donor in good health. The CDR3, as DNA: TGCGCCACCACGGTGGGGACAGGGCCCCCGGGAACAGATACGCAGTATTTT. Protein: CATTVGTGPPGTDTQYF.